The 6 T cell receptor beta chains presented below share a single source sample, sequenced in a study of T cells in Graves' hyperthyroidism and ophthalmopathy. Regions amplified from RNA transcripts were the TCR beta CDR3 regions. Initially, a first-round RT-PCR of the TCR CDR3 employed the HTBI primer set. TCRdb passed the multiplex PCR reads through MiXCR, listing each CDR3 protein once. The data hold about 640,000 distinct CDR3 sequences, with 20% to 25% observed a single time. The source material was blood. Receptor source: a man aged 25 to 40 with Graves' ophthalmopathy.

This clonotype showed up just a few times. This chain joins TRBV28 and TRBJ1-4, with TRBD1 matching 9 bases. This CDR3 is 15 amino acids long. After removal of 6 bases from V and 4 bases from J, the junction contained 6 bases not matched to a gene. Germline CDR1 reads MDHEN; CDR2 reads SYDVKM. The CDR3 loop is CASRQTGGFNEKLFF. The CDR3 nucleotides are TGTGCCAGCAGACAGACAGGGGGTTTTAATGAAAAACTGTTTTTT.

This chain connects TRBV15 to TRBJ2-2, with D perhaps assigned TRBD1 or TRBD2 (5 bases each). CDR3 length equals 15 residues. The germline V and J ends were trimmed by 8 bases and 5 bases, with 18 bases remaining between them. The germline CDR1 and CDR2 sequences are LNHNV and YYDKDF (reference sequence). CDR3 region: CATRVGERDTGELFF. CDR3 coding DNA: TGTGCCACCCGAGTGGGGGAGAGGGATACCGGGGAGCTGTTTTTT.

CDR3 DNA sequence: TGTGCCAGCAGTGAAGTGACGACGGGGCAGTTCTTC. This gives the protein CASSEVTTGQFF. This chain connects TRBV2 to TRBJ2-1; no definite D call. This CDR3 has 12 residues. In germline, CDR1 is SNHLY, CDR2 FYNNEI. V lost 1 base and J 12 bases, leaving 10 bases between the germline ends.

This clonotype was seen ten or more times. V gene TRBV24-1 combines with J gene TRBJ1-5; tentative D call: TRBD1 (5 bases). V lost 4 bases and J 9 bases, leaving 15 bases between the germline ends. Germline values: CDR1 KGHDR, CDR2 SFDVKD. CDR3 size: 14 residues. CDR3 sequence: CATSEQGWGRPQHF. The CDR3 DNA reads as TGTGCCACCAGTGAGCAGGGATGGGGGAGGCCCCAGCATTTT.

V is TRBV14 and J is TRBJ2-1; D possibly corresponds to TRBD1 (5 bases). Looked up from germline, CDR1 is SGHDN and CDR2 is FVKESK. CDR3 size: 13 residues. The V and J ends lost 1 base and 12 bases respectively, with 13 bases between them. The DNA for the CDR3 is TGTGCCAGCAGCCAAGTCCCAACGACAGTGCAGTTCTTC. Residues: CASSQVPTTVQFF. Together with reference TRBV14 and TRBJ2-1, the CDR3 gives the full variable domain: EAGVTQFPSHSVIEKGQTVTLRCDPISGHDNLYWYRRVMGKEIKFLLHFVKESKQDESGMPNNRFLAERTGGTYSTLKVQPAELEDSGVYFCASSQVPTTVQFFGPGTRLTVL.

This clonotype was observed a handful of times. CDR3 nucleotides: TGTGCCACCAGTGATTCGACTAGACAGCAAGAGACCCAGTACTTC. It encodes CATSDSTRQQETQYF. The rearrangement joins TRBV24-1 to TRBJ2-5; a weak D match, TRBD2 (6 bases). V lost 2 bases to trimming and J lost 2 bases, with 11 bases between them. Germline assignment: CDR1 KGHDR and CDR2 SFDVKD. The CDR3 runs 15 residues.